This T cell receptor beta chain was sequenced for a study of shared T cell receptors in the human thymus. The table came from immunoSEQ multiplex PCR; TCRdb's copy has only in-frame clones and leaves some out. The table lists more than 550,000 clones, approximately 89% of them singletons, with 0.009% to 0.0095% in the top ten. CDR1 is SGHNT, CDR2 YYREEE, per germline (reference sequence). Unmatched junction bases numbered 17, after V lost 3 bases and J lost 4 bases. CDR3 length: 20 amino acids. This sample also belongs to another study, concerning human thymus T cells.

The rearrangement joins TRBV5-4 to TRBJ2-5, with 14 bases aligning to TRBD2. The receptor's source is a boy younger than two with a congenital heart defect. Material: thymocytes. The CDR3 DNA is TGTGCCAGCAGCTCAAAAGACGGGACTAGCGGGAGACTCAAGGTAGAGACCCAGTACTTC. Its translation is CASSSKDGTSGRLKVETQYF.